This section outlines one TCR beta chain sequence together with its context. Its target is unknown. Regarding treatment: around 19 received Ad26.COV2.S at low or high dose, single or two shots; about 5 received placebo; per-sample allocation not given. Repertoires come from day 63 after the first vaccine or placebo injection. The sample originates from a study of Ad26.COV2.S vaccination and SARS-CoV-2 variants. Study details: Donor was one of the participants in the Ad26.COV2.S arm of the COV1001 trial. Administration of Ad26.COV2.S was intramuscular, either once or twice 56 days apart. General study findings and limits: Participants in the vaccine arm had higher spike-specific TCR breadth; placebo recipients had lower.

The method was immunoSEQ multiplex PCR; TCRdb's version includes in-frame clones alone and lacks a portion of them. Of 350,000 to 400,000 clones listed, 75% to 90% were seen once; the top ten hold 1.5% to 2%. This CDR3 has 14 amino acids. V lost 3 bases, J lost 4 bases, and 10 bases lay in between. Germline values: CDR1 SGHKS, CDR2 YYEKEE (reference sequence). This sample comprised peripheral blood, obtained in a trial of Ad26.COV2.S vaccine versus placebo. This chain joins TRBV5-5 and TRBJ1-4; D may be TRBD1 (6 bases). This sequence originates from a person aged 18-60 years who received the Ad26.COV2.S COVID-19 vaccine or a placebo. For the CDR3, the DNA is TGTGCCAGCAGCTCATGGACAGTTAATGAAAAACTGTTTTTT. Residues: CASSSWTVNEKLFF. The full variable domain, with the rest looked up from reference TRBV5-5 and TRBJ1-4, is DAGVTQSPTHLIKTRGQQVTLRCSPISGHKSVSWYQQVLGQGPQFIFQYYEKEERGRGNFPDRFSARQFPNYSSELNVNALLLGDSALYLCASSSWTVNEKLFFGSGTQLSVL.